A single sample gave rise to the 20 T cell receptor beta chains below, sequenced in a study of T cells in tuberculosis. TCRdb's copy holds only in-frame clones and misses some; the assay was immunoSEQ multiplex PCR. Here the sample spans about 54,000 clones, 88% being singletons. Sorting used thawed, overnight-rested PBMC stained with anti-CD3, a viability dye and GMM-loaded CD1B tetramer. CD1B tetramers were loaded with Rhodococcus equi-derived C32 glucose monomycolate. The sequenced sample consisted of CD1b-GMM tetramer-negative cells sorted from PBMCs. All receptors derive from an adult woman with latent tuberculosis.

This clone was recorded once. The J gene is TRBJ2-3, the V gene TRBV7-2; the match to TRBD2 covers 7 bases. The germline gives CDR1 SGHTA, CDR2 FQGNSA. The V and J ends lost 4 bases and 4 bases, in that order; junction bases with no gene match: 8. The CDR3 consists of 15 residues. The CDR3 sequence: CASSSTSRLSDTQYF. CDR3 in DNA: TGTGCCAGCAGCTCGACTAGCAGGCTTTCAGATACGCAGTATTTT.

This clone showed up just once. The rearrangement links TRBV6-6 to TRBJ1-5; D not resolved. The CDR3 runs to 13 residues. Germline V gives CDR1 MNHNY, CDR2 SVGAGI (reference sequence). V lost 7 bases and J 7 bases, leaving 14 bases between the germline ends. DNA of the CDR3: TGTGCCAGCACCGTCGCGGAATACCAGCCCCAGCATTTT. Protein: CASTVAEYQPQHF.

The gene calls are TRBV19 and TRBJ1-5, with 11 nucleotides matching TRBD1. CDR3 size: 18 residues. The J segment lost 3 bases and the V segment lost 8 bases, leaving 15 bases of the junction unmatched. Germline CDR1 and CDR2: LNHDA and SQIVND (reference sequence). The CDR3 DNA reads as TGTGCCAGTTCAGGACAGGGGGCTCCGCTGGTTAACAATCAGCCCCAGCATTTT. Protein: CASSGQGAPLVNNQPQHF. Full variable domain (outside the CDR3, taken from reference TRBV19 and TRBJ1-5): DGGITQSPKYLFRKEGQNVTLSCEQNLNHDAMYWYRQDPGQGLRLIYYSQIVNDFQKGDIAEGYSVSREKKESFPLTVTSAQKNPTAFYLCASSGQGAPLVNNQPQHFGDGTRLSIL.

This clone is a singleton in its sample. This chain uses TRBV9 with TRBJ1-3, with D possibly being TRBD1 (5 bases). The CDR3 is 14 amino acids. In germline, CDR1 is SGDLS, CDR2 YYNGEE. V lost 3 bases and J 2 bases, leaving 9 bases between the germline ends. CDR3 DNA: TGTGCCAGCAGCGGCCCAGGGACTGGAAACACCATATATTTT. Amino acids: CASSGPGTGNTIYF.

The chain links TRBV7-9 to TRBJ1-3; D gene unclear. Germline assignment: CDR1 SEHNR and CDR2 FQNEAQ (reference sequence). The ends were cut back, 1 base at V and 4 bases at J, with 8 bases in the middle. The CDR3 totals 14 residues. In DNA, the CDR3 is TGTGCCAGCAGCTTAGTGCAGTCGGGAAACACCATATATTTT. The encoded protein is CASSLVQSGNTIYF. Looking up the rest from reference TRBV7-9 and TRBJ1-3 gives the full variable domain: DTGVSQNPRHKITKRGQNVTFRCDPISEHNRLYWYRQTLGQGPEFLTYFQNEAQLEKSRLLSDRFSAERPKGSFSTLEIQRTEQGDSAMYLCASSLVQSGNTIYFGEGSWLTVV.

This clone showed up just a few times. Other nucleotide sequences from this sample produce the same CDR3. V and J are TRBV27 and TRBJ2-7, with D perhaps matching TRBD2 (6 bases). CDR3 length equals 14 residues. Germline values: CDR1 MNHEY, CDR2 SMNVEV (reference sequence). V was trimmed by 3 bases and J by 0 bases, leaving 9 bases between them. The CDR3 DNA reads as TGTGCCAGCAGTTTCGGGGGAAGCTCCTACGAGCAGTACTTC. Its translation: CASSFGGSSYEQYF.

The chain recombines TRBV4-1 with TRBJ2-7; 8 positions match TRBD1. This CDR3 comprises 18 residues. The ends lost 1 base at V and 3 bases at J; junction bases unmatched: 14. The germline gives CDR1 MGHRA, CDR2 YSYEKL. CDR3 in amino acids: CASSQASGQAVLGYEQYF. The CDR3 DNA sequence: TGCGCCAGCAGCCAAGCATCGGGACAGGCCGTTTTGGGCTACGAGCAGTACTTC.

The gene calls are TRBV6-1 and TRBJ1-1, with D unresolved. The germline V gene has CDR1 MNHNS and CDR2 SASEGT. The CDR3 is 14 amino acids. The germline V and J ends were trimmed by 6 bases and 4 bases, with 15 bases remaining between them. CDR3 residues: CASRLDTLGTEAFF. The CDR3 bases are TGTGCCAGCAGATTAGACACATTGGGCACTGAAGCTTTCTTT.

The gene calls are TRBV19 and TRBJ2-5; possible D gene TRBD2, 5 bases. V was shortened by 3 bases and J by 11 bases, with 19 bases between the two germline ends. The CDR3 is 14 residues long. Per germline, CDR1 LNHDA and CDR2 SQIVND (reference sequence). DNA for the CDR3: TGTGCCAGTAGTATCAGCGGCGGAGGAGGAAAGCAGTACTTC. It translates to CASSISGGGGKQYF.

The rearrangement uses TRBV6-5 and TRBJ2-2; 7 nucleotides line up with TRBD2. Germline V CDR1 and CDR2: MNHEY, SVGAGI. The length of the CDR3 is 13 residues. The junction had 5 bases not matched to a gene; V was cut back by 8 bases and J by 5 bases. The CDR3 sequence: CASGEGGTGELFF. CDR3 in DNA: TGTGCCAGCGGGGAGGGAGGGACCGGGGAGCTGTTTTTT.

This sequence joins TRBV30 and TRBJ2-7; a possible D gene is TRBD2 (6 bases). The germline gives CDR1 GTSNPN, CDR2 SVGIG (reference sequence). This CDR3 has 13 residues. V shed 3 bases and J shed 3 bases, with 12 bases lying between them. CDR3 sequence: CAWRGRGNYEQYF. The CDR3 coding sequence is TGTGCCTGGAGAGGCCGGGGGAACTACGAGCAGTACTTC.

The chain joins TRBV19 to TRBJ1-5; D may be TRBD1 (5 bases). The CDR3 is 18 residues long. Trimming stripped 8 bases from V and 0 bases from J, with 23 bases between. CDR1 and CDR2 from the germline V gene are LNHDA and SQIVND (reference sequence). DNA of the CDR3: TGTGCCAGTGGCAAGCCGATGGACATTTCCTATAGCAATCAGCCCCAGCATTTT. It translates to CASGKPMDISYSNQPQHF.

The CDR3 DNA reads TGTGCCAGCAGCCCCCAGGGGACAGGACCCTACGAGCAGTACTTC. Protein sequence: CASSPQGTGPYEQYF. The chain uses TRBV7-2 and TRBJ2-7; 8 nucleotides align to TRBD1. The CDR3 runs to 15 residues. CDR1 is SGHTA and CDR2 is FQGNSA in the germline V gene. V lost 5 bases to trimming and J lost 2 bases; unmatched junction nucleotides: 8.

The chain recombines TRBV4-2 with TRBJ2-7; maybe TRBD1 (7 bases). The CDR3 sequence is 15 residues long. CDR1 and CDR2 (germline): LGHNA, YNFKEQ. The V end was cut by 4 bases, the J end by 2 bases, with 15 bases between. The CDR3 here is CASSPQFRGAYEQYF. CDR3 in DNA: TGTGCCAGCAGCCCTCAGTTCAGGGGGGCCTACGAGCAGTACTTC.

Only one count was recorded for this clone. V and J are TRBV11-3 and TRBJ2-7, with D possibly TRBD2 on 6 matching bases. The length of the CDR3 is 14 residues. Germline CDR1 is SGHNT and CDR2 is YENEEA. Trimming pared 4 bases from V and 3 bases from J, leaving 13 bases between. The CDR3 sequence: CASSSLARDYEQYF. The CDR3 DNA follows: TGTGCCAGCAGCTCTCTAGCGAGAGACTACGAGCAGTACTTC.

The chain couples TRBV19 to TRBJ2-7, with TRBD1 matching 9 bases. Unmatched junction bases numbered 4, after V lost 4 bases and J lost 6 bases. Germline CDR1 is LNHDA and CDR2 is SQIVND (reference sequence). The CDR3 has 13 residues. CDR3 in DNA: TGTGCCAGTAGTAGGGACAGGGCTTCCGAGCAGTACTTC. This encodes CASSRDRASEQYF.

J is TRBJ1-4 and V is TRBV6-6; 9 nucleotides match TRBD1. The CDR3 is made up of 15 amino acids. The V and J ends lost 8 bases and 5 bases, in that order; junction bases with no gene match: 9. Looked up from germline, CDR1 is MNHNY and CDR2 is SVGAGI (reference sequence). The CDR3 region is CASLNRGPRNEKLFF. The CDR3 coding sequence is TGTGCCAGCCTGAACAGGGGGCCGAGGAATGAAAAACTGTTTTTT.

The chain couples TRBV11-2 to TRBJ2-7, with TRBD2 matching over 7 bases. Germline V gene sequence: CDR1 SGHAT, CDR2 FQNNGV. The CDR3 is made up of 14 amino acids. Trimming took 5 bases from V and 5 from J; bases not matched to a gene: 9. CDR3 nucleotides: TGTGCCAGCAGCGTAAAGGGGACTACCCACGAGCAGTACTTC. It specifies CASSVKGTTHEQYF.

This chain links TRBV4-3 with TRBJ2-1, with D unresolved. Looked up from germline, CDR1 is LGHNA and CDR2 is YSLEER. Trimming stripped 0 bases from V and 6 bases from J, with 15 bases between. The CDR3 runs 16 residues. The DNA for the CDR3 is TGCGCCAGCAGCCAAGATGTACCTAGACTCGGCAATGAGCAGTTCTTC. It encodes CASSQDVPRLGNEQFF.

V gene TRBV11-3 combines with J gene TRBJ2-7, with D tentatively TRBD2 (5 bases). In germline, CDR1 is SGHNT, CDR2 YENEEA. With 5 bases removed from V and 3 bases from J, the gap between germline ends came to 17 bases. The CDR3 contains 15 residues. The CDR3 is CASSPGEIARYEQYF. CDR3 in DNA: TGTGCCAGCAGCCCCGGGGAGATCGCCCGCTACGAGCAGTACTTC.